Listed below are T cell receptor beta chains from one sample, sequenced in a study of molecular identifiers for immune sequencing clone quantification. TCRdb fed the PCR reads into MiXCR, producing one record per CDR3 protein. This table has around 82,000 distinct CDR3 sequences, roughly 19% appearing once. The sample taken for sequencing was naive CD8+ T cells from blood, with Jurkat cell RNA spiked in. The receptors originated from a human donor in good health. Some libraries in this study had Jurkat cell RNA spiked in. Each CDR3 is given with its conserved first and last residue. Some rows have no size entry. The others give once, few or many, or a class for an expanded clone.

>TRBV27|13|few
CASSLEGAGGYSF
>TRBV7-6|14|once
CASSTGWESYEQYF
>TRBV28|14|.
CAAQEGPYTDTQYF
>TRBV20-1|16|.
CSALKVSGENTGELFF
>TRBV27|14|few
CASRRGTDRYEQYF
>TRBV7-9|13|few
CASSTTLADTQYF
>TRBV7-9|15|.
CASSLVVAGHNEQFF
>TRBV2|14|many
CANSRDPSTDTQYF
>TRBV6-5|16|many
CASSYSGGRDTDTQYF
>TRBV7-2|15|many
CASSLDQGSGYEQYF
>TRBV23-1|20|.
CALAGASEALGGGSYNEQFF
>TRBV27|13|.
CASTLGSSYEQYF
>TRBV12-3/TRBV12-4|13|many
CASSLVGNQPQHF
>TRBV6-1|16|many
CASSEFVGGSNQPQHF
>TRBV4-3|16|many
CASSQDRDQTTYEQYF
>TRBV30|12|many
CAWSPYNSPLHF
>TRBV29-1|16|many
CSVEDPVQGNYNEQFF
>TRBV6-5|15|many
CASTDRETMNTEAFF
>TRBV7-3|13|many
CASSLQGYNEQFF
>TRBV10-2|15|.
CASSEGPSGANVLTF
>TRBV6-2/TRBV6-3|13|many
CASSKGRGYEQYF
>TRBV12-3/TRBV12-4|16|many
CASSPGLAGPQETQYF
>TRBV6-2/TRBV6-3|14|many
CASSLRGGDQPQHF
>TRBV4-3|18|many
CASSQDYTAGGSTDTQYF
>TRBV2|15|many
CASIGGGPSTDTQYF
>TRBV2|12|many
CASSDGLNEQFF
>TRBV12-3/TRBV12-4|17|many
CASSFILTEVPTDTQYF
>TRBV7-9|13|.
CTSTVAGEDEQYF
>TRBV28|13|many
CASSFGADTEAFF
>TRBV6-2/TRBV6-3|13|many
CASSLRGRDEQYF
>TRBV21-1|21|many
CASSPIRPPGTGAEYGETQYF
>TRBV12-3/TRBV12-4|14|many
CASSTPGGEETQYF
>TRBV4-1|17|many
CASSQEGRGTMNTEAFF
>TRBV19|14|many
CASSGGPRDTEAFF
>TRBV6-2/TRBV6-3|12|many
CASRDGMTSVHF
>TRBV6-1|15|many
CASSEEQGPYYGYTF
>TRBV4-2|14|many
CASSQEVQESPLHF
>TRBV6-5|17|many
CASSYWGTGPNDYGYTF
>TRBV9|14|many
CASTDRTDTDTQYF
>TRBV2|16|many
CASSDRPWDSNQPQHF
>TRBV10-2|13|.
CASSPLVWETQHF
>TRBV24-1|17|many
CATSVPGKARGGETQYF